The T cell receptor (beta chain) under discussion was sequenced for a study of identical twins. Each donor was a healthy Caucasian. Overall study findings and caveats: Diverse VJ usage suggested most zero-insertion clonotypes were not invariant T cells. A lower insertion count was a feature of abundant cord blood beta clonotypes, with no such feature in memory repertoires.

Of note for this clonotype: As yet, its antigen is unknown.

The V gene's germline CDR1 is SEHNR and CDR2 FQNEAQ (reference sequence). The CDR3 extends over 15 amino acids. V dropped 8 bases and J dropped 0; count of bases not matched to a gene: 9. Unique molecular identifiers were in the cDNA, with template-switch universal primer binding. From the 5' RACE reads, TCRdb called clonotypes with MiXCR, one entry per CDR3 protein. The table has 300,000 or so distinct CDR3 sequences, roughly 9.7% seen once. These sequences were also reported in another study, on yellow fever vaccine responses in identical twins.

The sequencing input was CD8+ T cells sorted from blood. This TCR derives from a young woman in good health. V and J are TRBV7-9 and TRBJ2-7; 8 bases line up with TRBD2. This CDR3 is CASGWREDHSYEQYF. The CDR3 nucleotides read TGTGCCAGCGGCTGGCGGGAGGACCACTCCTACGAGCAGTACTTC. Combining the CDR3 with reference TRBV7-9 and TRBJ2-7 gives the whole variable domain DTGVSQNPRHKITKRGQNVTFRCDPISEHNRLYWYRQTLGQGPEFLTYFQNEAQLEKSRLLSDRFSAERPKGSFSTLEIQRTEQGDSAMYLCASGWREDHSYEQYFGPGTRLTVT.